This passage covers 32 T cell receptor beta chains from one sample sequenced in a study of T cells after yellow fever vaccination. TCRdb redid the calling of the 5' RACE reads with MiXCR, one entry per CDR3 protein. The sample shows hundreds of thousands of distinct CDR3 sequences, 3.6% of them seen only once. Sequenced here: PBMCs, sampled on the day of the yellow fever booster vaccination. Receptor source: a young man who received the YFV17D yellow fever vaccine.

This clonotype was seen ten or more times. CDR3 amino acids: CASRDGDGTDTQYF. CDR3 in DNA: TGCGCCAGCAGGGACGGGGACGGCACAGATACGCAGTATTTT. The chain joins TRBV5-1 to TRBJ2-3; either TRBD1 or TRBD2 may supply D (5 bases each). Germline V gene data show CDR1 as SGHRS and CDR2 as YFSETQ. This CDR3 has 14 residues. V was clipped by 5 bases and J by 1 base, with 11 bases between them.

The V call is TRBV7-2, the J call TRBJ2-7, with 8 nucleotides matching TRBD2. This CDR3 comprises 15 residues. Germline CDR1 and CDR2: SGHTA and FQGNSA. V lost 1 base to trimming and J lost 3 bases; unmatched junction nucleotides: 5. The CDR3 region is CASSLGRGDGYEQYF. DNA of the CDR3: TGTGCCAGCAGCTTAGGGCGGGGGGACGGCTACGAGCAGTACTTC.

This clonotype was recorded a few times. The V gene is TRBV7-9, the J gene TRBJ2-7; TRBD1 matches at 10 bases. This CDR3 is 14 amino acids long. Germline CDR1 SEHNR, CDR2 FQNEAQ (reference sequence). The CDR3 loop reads CASSIAGQGSILYV. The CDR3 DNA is TGTGCCAGCAGCATAGCGGGACAGGGGAGTATTCTGTACGTC.

CDR3 in DNA: TGTGCCAGCAGCATCCGTCCGAGAGAGCTCTACAATGAGCAGTTCTTC. Translating gives CASSIRPRELYNEQFF. V usage is TRBV21-1 and J usage is TRBJ2-1. TRBV21-1 is classified as a pseudogene. This CDR3 region has 16 residues.

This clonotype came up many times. The CDR3 coding sequence is TGCAGCGCCCCAGGCACTTTTGCCAACTATGGCTACACCTTC. Translating it yields CSAPGTFANYGYTF. The gene calls are TRBV20-1 and TRBJ1-2; D ambiguous. Germline loops: CDR1 DFQATT, CDR2 SNEGSKA (reference sequence). The CDR3 extends over 14 amino acids.

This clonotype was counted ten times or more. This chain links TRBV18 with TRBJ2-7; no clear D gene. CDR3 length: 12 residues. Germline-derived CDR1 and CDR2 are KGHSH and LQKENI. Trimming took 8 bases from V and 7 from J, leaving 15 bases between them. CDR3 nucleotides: TGTGCCAGCGAGAGTTCCGAAGGGGAGCAGTACTTC. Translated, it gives CASESSEGEQYF.

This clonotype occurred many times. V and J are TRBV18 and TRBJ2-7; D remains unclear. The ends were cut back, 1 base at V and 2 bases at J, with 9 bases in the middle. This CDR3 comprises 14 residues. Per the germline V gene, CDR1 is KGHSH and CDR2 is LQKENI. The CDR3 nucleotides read TGTGCCAGCTCACCACTGGCGTATACCTACGAGCAGTACTTC. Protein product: CASSPLAYTYEQYF. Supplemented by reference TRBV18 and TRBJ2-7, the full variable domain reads NAGVMQNPRHLVRRRGQEARLRCSPMKGHSHVYWYRQLPEEGLKFMVYLQKENIIDESGMPKERFSAEFPKEGPSILRIQQVVRGDSAAYFCASSPLAYTYEQYFGPGTRLTVT.

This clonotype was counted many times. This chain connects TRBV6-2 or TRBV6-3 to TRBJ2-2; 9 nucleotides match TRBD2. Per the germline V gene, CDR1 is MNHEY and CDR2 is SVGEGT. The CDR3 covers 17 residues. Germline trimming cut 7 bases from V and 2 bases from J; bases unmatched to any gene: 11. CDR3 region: CASTPSRRGGNTGELFF. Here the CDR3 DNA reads TGTGCCAGCACCCCATCTCGGCGGGGGGGAAACACCGGGGAGCTGTTTTTT.

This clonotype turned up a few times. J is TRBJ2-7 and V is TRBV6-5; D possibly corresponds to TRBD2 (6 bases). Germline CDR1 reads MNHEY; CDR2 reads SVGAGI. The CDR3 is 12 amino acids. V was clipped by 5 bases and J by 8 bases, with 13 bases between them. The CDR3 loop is CASSRQGGQQYF. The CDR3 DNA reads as TGTGCCAGCAGTAGACAAGGAGGGCAGCAGTACTTC.

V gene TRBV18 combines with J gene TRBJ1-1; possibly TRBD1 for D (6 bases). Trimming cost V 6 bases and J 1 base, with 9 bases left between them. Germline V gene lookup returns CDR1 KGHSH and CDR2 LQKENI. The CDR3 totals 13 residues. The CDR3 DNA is TGTGCCAGCTCTACAGGGAGGAACACTGAAGCTTTCTTT. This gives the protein CASSTGRNTEAFF.

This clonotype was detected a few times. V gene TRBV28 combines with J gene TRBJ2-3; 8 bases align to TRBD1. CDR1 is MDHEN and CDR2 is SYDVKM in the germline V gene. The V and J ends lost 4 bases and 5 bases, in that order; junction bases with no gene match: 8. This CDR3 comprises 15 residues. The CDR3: CASSSQGAEEDTQYF. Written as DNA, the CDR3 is TGTGCCAGCAGTTCCCAGGGGGCGGAAGAAGATACGCAGTATTTT.

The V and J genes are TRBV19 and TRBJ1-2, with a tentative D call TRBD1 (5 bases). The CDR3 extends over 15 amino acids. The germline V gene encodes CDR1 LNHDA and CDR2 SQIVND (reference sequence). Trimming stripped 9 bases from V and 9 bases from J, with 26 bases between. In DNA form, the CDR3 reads TGTGCCAGATTTGAGGCCGGGACCGCGGATTATAGCTACACCTTC. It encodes CARFEAGTADYSYTF.

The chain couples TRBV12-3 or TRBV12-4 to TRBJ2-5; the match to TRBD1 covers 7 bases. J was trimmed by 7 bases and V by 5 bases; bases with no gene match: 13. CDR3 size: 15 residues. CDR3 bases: TGTGCCAGCAGTGACAGGGACAGTTTGCAGGGGACCCAGTACTTC. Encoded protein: CASSDRDSLQGTQYF.

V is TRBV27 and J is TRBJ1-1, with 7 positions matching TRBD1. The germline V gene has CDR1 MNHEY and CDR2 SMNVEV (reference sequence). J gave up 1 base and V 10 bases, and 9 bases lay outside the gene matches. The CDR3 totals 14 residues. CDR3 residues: CATTRGGGNTEAFF. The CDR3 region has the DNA TGTGCCACAACCCGAGGGGGCGGGAACACTGAAGCTTTCTTT.

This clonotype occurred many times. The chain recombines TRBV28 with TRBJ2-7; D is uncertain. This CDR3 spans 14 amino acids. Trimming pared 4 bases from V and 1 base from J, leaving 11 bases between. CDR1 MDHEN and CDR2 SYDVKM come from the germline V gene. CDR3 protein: CASSSPTSSYEQYV. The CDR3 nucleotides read TGTGCCAGCAGTTCTCCTACCAGTTCCTACGAGCAGTACGTC.

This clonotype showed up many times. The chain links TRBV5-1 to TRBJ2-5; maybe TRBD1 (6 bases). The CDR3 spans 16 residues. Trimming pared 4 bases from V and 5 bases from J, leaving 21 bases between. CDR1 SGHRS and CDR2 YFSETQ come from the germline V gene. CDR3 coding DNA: TGCGCCAGCAGCACGGGGACACTCAGAGGCGTCGAGACCCAGTACTTC. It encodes CASSTGTLRGVETQYF.

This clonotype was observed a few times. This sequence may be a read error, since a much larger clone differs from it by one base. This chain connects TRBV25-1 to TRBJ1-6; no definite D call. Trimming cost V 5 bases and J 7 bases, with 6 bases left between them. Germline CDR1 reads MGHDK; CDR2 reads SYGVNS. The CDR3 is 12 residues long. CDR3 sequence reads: CASSFINSPLHF. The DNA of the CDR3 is TGTGCCAGCAGTTTTATCAATTCACCCCTCCACTTT.

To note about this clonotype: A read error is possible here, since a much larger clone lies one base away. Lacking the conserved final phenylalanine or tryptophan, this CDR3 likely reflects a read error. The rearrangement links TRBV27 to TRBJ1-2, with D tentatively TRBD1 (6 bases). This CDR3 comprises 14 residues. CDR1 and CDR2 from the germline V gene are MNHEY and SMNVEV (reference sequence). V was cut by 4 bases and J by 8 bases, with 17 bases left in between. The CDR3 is CASSSQGIGQGYTL. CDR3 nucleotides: TGTGCCAGCAGTTCCCAGGGGATAGGTCAGGGCTACACCCTC.

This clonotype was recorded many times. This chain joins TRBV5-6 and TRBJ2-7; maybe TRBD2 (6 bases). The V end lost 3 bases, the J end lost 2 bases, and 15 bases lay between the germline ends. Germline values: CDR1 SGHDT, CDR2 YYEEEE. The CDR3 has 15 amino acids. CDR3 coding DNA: TGTGCCAGCAGCTGGAGGTTGGGAGGCCCCTACGAGCAGTACGTC. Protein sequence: CASSWRLGGPYEQYV.

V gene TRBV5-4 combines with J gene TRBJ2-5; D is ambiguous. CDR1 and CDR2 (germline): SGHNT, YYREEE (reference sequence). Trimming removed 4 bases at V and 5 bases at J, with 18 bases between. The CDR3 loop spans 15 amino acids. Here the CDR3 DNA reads TGTGCCAGCAGCGCCCGGGCCGAGCGCCAGGAGACCCAGTACTTC. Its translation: CASSARAERQETQYF.

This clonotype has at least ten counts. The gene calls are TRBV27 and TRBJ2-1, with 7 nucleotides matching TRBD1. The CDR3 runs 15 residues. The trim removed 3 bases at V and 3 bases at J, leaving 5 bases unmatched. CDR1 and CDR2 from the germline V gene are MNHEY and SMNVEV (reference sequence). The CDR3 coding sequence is TGTGCCAGCAGTTTTCAACGGGACAGCTACAATGAGCAGTTCTTC. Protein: CASSFQRDSYNEQFF.

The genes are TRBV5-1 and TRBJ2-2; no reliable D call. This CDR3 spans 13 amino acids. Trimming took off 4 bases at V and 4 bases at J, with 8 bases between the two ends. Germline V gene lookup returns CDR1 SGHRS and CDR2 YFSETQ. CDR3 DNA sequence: TGCGCCAGCAGCCGAGATCCCACCGGGGAGCTGTTTTTT. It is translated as CASSRDPTGELFF. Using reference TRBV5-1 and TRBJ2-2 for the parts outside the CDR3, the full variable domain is KAGVTQTPRYLIKTRGQQVTLSCSPISGHRSVSWYQQTPGQGLQFLFEYFSETQRNKGNFPGRFSGRQFSNSRSEMNVSTLELGDSALYLCASSRDPTGELFFGEGSRLTVL.

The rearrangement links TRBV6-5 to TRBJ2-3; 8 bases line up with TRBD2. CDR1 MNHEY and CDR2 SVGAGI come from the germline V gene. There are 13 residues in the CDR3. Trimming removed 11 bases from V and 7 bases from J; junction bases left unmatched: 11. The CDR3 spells CASGRGGSHTQYF. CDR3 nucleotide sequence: TGTGCCTCCGGCCGGGGGGGTAGCCATACGCAGTATTTT.

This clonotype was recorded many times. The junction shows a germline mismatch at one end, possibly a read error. This CDR3 reads CASSNSGVAKNIQYF. The CDR3 DNA sequence: TGTGCCAGCAGTAACTCAGGGGTAGCCAAAAACATTCAGTACTTC. The V call is TRBV6-2 or TRBV6-3, the J call TRBJ2-4; the D gene is possibly TRBD1 (6 bases). The CDR3 runs 15 residues. Germline assignment: CDR1 MNHEY and CDR2 SVGEGT.

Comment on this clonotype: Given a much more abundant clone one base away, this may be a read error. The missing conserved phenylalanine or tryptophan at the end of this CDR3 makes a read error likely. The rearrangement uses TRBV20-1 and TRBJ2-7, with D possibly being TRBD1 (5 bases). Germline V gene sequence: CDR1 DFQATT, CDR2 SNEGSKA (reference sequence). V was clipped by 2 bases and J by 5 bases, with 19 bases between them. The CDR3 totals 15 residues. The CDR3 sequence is CSARSSPGSFDEQYL. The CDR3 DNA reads TGCAGTGCTAGAAGTTCGCCAGGGTCTTTTGACGAGCAGTACCTC.

CDR3 in amino acids: CSAPRGLGVETQYF. The CDR3 nucleotides read TGCAGTGCTCCCCGGGGGCTGGGAGTAGAGACCCAGTACTTC. The V gene is TRBV20-1, the J gene TRBJ2-5; either TRBD1 or TRBD2 may fit D (6 bases each). V lost 5 bases, J lost 4 bases, and 17 bases lay in between. CDR3 length: 14 residues. CDR1 is DFQATT and CDR2 is SNEGSKA in the germline V gene (reference sequence).

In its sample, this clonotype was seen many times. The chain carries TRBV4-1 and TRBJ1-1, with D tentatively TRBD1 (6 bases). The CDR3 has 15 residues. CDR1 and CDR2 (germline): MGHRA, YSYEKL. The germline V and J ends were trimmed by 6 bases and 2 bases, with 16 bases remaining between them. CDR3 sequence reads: CASSPTGKGNTEAFF. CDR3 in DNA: TGCGCCAGCAGTCCTACAGGGAAAGGAAACACTGAAGCTTTCTTT.

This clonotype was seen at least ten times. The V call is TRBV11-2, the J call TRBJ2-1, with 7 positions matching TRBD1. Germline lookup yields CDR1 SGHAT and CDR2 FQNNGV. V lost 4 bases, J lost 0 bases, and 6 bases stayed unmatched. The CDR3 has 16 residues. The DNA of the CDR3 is TGTGCCAGCAGCTCCGAGACAGGGAGCTCCTACAATGAGCAGTTCTTC. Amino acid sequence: CASSSETGSSYNEQFF.

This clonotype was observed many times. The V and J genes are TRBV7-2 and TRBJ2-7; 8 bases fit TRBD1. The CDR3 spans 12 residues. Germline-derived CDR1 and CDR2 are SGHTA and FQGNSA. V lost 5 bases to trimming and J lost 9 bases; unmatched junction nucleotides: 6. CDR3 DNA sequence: TGTGCCAGCAGCAGCGACAGGGGTGGGCAGTACTTC. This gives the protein CASSSDRGGQYF.

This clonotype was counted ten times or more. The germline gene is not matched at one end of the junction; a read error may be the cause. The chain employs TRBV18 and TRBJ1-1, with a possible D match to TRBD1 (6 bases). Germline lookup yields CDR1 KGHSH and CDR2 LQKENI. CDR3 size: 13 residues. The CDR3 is CASSPGQNTEAFF. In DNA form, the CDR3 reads TGCGCCAGCAGCCCGGGACAGAACACTGAAGCTTTCTTT.

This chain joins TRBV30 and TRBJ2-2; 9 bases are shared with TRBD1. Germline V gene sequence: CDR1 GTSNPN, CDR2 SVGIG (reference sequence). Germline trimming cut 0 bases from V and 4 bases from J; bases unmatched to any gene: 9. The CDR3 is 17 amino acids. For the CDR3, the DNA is TGTGCCTGGAGTGTTCGGGGGACAGGGTTGTTCACCGGGGAGCTGTTTTTT. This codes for CAWSVRGTGLFTGELFF. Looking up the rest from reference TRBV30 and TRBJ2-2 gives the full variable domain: SQTIHQWPATLVQPVGSPLSLECTVEGTSNPNLYWYRQAAGRGLQLLFYSVGIGQISSEVPQNLSASRPQDRQFILSSKKLLLSDSGFYLCAWSVRGTGLFTGELFFGEGSRLTVL.

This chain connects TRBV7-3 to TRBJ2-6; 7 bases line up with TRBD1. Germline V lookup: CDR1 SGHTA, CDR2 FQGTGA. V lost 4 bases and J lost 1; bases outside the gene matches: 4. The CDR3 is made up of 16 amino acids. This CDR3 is CASSSRDRSGANVLTF. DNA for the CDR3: TGTGCCAGCAGCTCGAGGGACAGATCTGGGGCCAACGTCCTGACTTTC.